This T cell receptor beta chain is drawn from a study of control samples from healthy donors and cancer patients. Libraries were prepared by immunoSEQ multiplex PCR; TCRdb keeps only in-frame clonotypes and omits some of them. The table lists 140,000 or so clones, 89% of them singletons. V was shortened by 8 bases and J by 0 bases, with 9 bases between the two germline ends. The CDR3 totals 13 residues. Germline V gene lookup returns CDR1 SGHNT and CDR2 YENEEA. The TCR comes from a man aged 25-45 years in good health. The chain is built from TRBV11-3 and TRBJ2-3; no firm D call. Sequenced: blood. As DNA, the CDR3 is TGTGCCAGCCTGTCTAGGAGCACAGATACGCAGTATTTT. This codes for CASLSRSTDTQYF.